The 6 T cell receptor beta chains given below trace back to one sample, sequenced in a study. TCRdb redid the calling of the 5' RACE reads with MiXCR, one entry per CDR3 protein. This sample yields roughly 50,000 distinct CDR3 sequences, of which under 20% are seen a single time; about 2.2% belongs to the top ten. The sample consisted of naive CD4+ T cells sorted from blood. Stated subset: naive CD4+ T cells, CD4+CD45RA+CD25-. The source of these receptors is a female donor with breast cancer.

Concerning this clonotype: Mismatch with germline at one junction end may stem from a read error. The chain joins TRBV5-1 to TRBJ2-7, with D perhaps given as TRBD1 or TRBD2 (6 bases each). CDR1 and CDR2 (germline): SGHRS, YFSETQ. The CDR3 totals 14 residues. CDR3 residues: CASSPRGVTYELYF. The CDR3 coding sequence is TGCGCCAGCAGCCCTAGGGGGGTTACCTACGAGCTGTACTTC.

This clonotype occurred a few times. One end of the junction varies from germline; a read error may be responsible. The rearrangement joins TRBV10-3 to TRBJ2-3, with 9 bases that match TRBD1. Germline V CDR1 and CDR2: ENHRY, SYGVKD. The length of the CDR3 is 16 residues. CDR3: CTISDFDRGNTDTQYF. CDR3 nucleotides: TGTACCATCAGTGATTTCGACAGGGGGAACACAGATACGCAGTATTTT.

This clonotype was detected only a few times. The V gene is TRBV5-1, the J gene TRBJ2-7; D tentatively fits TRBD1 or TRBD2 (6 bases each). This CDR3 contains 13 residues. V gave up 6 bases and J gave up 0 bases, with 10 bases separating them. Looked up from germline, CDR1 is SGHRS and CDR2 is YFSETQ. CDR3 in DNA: TGCGCCAGCACTGAGGGGGGCTCCTACGAGCAGTACTTC. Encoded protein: CASTEGGSYEQYF.

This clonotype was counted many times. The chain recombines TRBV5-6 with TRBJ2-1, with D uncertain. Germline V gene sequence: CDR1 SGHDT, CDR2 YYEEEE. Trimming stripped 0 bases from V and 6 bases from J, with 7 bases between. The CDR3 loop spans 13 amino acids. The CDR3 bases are TGTGCCAGCAGCTTGGTTGGCTCCAATGAGCAGTTCTTC. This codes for CASSLVGSNEQFF.

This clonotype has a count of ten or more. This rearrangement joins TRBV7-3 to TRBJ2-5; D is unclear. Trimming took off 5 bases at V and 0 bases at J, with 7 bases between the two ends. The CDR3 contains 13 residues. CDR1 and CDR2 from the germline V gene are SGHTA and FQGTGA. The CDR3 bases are TGTGCCAGCAGCCGAGACAACCAAGAGACCCAGTACTTC. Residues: CASSRDNQETQYF.

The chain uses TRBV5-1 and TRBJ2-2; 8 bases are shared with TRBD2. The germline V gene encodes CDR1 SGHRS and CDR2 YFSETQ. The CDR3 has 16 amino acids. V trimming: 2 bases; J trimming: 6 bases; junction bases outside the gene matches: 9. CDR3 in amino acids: CASSLETSELSGELFF. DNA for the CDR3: TGCGCCAGCAGCTTAGAGACTAGCGAATTATCCGGGGAGCTGTTTTTT.